This T cell receptor (beta chain) is from a study of T-cell memory formation after mild COVID-19. The CDR3 length is 19 residues. V lost 1 base and J 0 bases, leaving 16 bases between the germline ends. Germline assignment: CDR1 LGHNA and CDR2 YSLEER. Study-wide results and limits: Pre-infection memory harbored some responding clones, suggesting cross-reactive memory joined. Clones contracting across day 15 to 85 had a balanced CD4/CD8 profile; later expanding clones leaned CD4+. Contracting clones localized mainly to CM and EM when CD4+ and mainly to EMRA when CD8+.

This clonotype was found many times. The antigen is unknown. The TCR alpha and TCR beta cDNA libraries, bearing sample barcodes and UMIs, were generated by 5'RACE using constant-segment primers. Each CDR3 protein gets one entry after TCRdb re-called the 5' RACE reads with MiXCR. This sample has 200,000 to 300,000 distinct CDR3 sequences, with over 15% found just once. The receptor was isolated from a man aged 18 to 29 who had mild COVID-19 (a few samples of this study predate the infection). Cell type and time point are not known. V usage is TRBV4-3 and J usage is TRBJ2-6, with no clear D. The material sequenced was PBMCs or a T cell subset sorted from them (not recorded which). CDR3 nucleotide sequence: TGCGCCAGCAGCCAAGCCTGGGCGATCCCGAGCTCTGGGGCCAACGTCCTGACTTTC. Encoded protein: CASSQAWAIPSSGANVLTF.